This T cell receptor beta chain was retrieved from a study of blood T cell repertoires in COVID-19. Study in general: Sites across the United States, Italy and Spain contributed samples from acute and convalescent COVID-19. Sources were T cells, B-cell-depleted T cells, or PBMCs; the material itself was cDNA or gDNA.

Repertoires were generated with immunoSEQ multiplex PCR, while TCRdb's copy carries only in-frame clones and drops some. The sample has 200,000 to 250,000 clones, around 88% seen once. This CDR3 spans 15 amino acids. CDR1 LGHNA and CDR2 YNFKEQ come from the germline V gene. Trimming removed 4 bases at V and 4 bases at J, with 17 bases between. The chain links TRBV4-2 to TRBJ2-7; perhaps TRBD2 as D (6 bases). This TCR came from a man between 18 and 29 years old with active or convalescent COVID-19. Sequenced: peripheral blood. The CDR3 loop reads CASSRSSGNPYEQYF. As DNA, the CDR3 is TGTGCCAGCAGCCGAAGTAGCGGCAATCCTTACGAGCAGTACTTC.